These 20 T cell receptor beta chains originate from one sample sequenced in a study of regulatory T cells in long-lasting Graves disease (dated by TCRdb to the early 2020s). Library generation was performed with multiplex PCR. The sequencing machine was an Illumina HiSeq 4000. CDR3 regions were amplified by Arm-PCR with iRepertoire HTBI primers to construct TCR beta libraries. The public reads were reprocessed in TCRdb via fastp at Q25 and MiXCR, keeping in-frame beta chains. Each entry is one CDR3 protein sequence, shown with its most common DNA and genes. The sample table holds 550,000 to 700,000 distinct CDR3 sequences, of which 15% to 20% were seen once. Together, the top ten hold around 13% of the sample. The time point label here, explained by the study, means: newly diagnosed GD, antithyroid drugs for less than 3 months. RNA was extracted from PBMCs in TRIzol for both TCR sequencing and RNA sequencing.

These data were likewise used in another study, on T cells in Graves' hyperthyroidism and ophthalmopathy.

Sequencing was performed on peripheral blood mononuclear cells (PBMCs), taken at new diagnosis, from a patient treated with antithyroid drugs. Receptors were obtained from a man aged 18 to 29 with Graves disease. Donor details come from another sample of the same person, matched by shared clones.

The V call is TRBV5-1, the J call TRBJ2-3, with unresolved D. The V end was cut by 6 bases, the J end by 3 bases, with 5 bases between. Germline V gives CDR1 SGHRS, CDR2 YFSETQ. This CDR3 is built from 11 residues. The CDR3 sequence: CASTSTDTQYF. CDR3 nucleotides: TGCGCCAGCACCTCGACAGATACGCAGTATTTT. The complete variable domain, with remaining parts taken from reference TRBV5-1 and TRBJ2-3, reads KAGVTQTPRYLIKTRGQQVTLSCSPISGHRSVSWYQQTPGQGLQFLFEYFSETQRNKGNFPGRFSGRQFSNSRSEMNVSTLELGDSALYLCASTSTDTQYFGPGTRLTVL.

This clonotype was picked up many times. The chain uses TRBV7-2 and TRBJ2-1, with 9 bases identical to TRBD1. CDR1 is SGHTA, CDR2 FQGNSA, per germline. This CDR3 is 17 amino acids long. Unmatched junction bases numbered 14, after V lost 3 bases and J lost 8 bases. As DNA, the CDR3 is TGTGCCAGCAGCTTGGAAATACAGGGGGCTATCTATTATGAGCAGTTCTTC. Residues: CASSLEIQGAIYYEQFF. The variable domain in full, completed from reference TRBV7-2 and TRBJ2-1, reads GAGVSQSPSNKVTEKGKDVELRCDPISGHTALYWYRQSLGQGLEFLIYFQGNSAPDKSGLPSDRFSAERTGGSVSTLTIQRTQQEDSAVYLCASSLEIQGAIYYEQFFGPGTRLTVL.

V gene TRBV6-1 combines with J gene TRBJ2-7; 7 nucleotides agree with TRBD1. Germline V gene sequence: CDR1 MNHNS, CDR2 SASEGT. V lost 5 bases, J lost 5 bases, and 3 bases stayed unmatched. The CDR3 consists of 12 residues. Here the CDR3 DNA reads TGTGCCAGCAGTACAACAGGGGACGAGCAGTACTTC. Its translation is CASSTTGDEQYF.

A few counts support this clonotype. This chain joins TRBV13 and TRBJ2-7; D may be TRBD2 (5 bases). Germline lookup yields CDR1 PRHDT and CDR2 FYEKMQ (reference sequence). The CDR3 totals 15 residues. V was shortened by 1 base and J by 4 bases, with 14 bases between the two germline ends. This chain's CDR3 is CASSLERRPGYEQYF. The DNA of the CDR3 is TGTGCCAGCAGCTTAGAGAGGCGGCCGGGGTACGAGCAGTACTTC. The variable domain in full, completed from reference TRBV13 and TRBJ2-7, reads AAGVIQSPRHLIKEKRETATLKCYPIPRHDTVYWYQQGPGQDPQFLISFYEKMQSDKGSIPDRFSAQQFSDYHSELNMSSLELGDSALYFCASSLERRPGYEQYFGPGTRLTVT.

The chain uses TRBV27 and TRBJ2-7, with 7 bases fitting TRBD1. Trimming removed 6 bases from V and 2 bases from J; junction bases left unmatched: 7. Per germline, CDR1 MNHEY and CDR2 SMNVEV (reference sequence). This CDR3 contains 14 residues. CDR3 residues: CASRMTGTPYEQYF. Here the CDR3 DNA reads TGTGCCAGCAGGATGACAGGGACCCCCTACGAGCAGTACTTC.

Ten or more counts support this clonotype. The V and J genes are TRBV7-9 and TRBJ2-3; D call uncertain. The CDR3 spans 16 residues. The V end was cut by 4 bases, the J end by 2 bases, with 16 bases between. Germline CDR1 is SEHNR and CDR2 is FQNEAQ (reference sequence). The CDR3 protein is CASSSPLRTTTDTQYF. The CDR3 DNA sequence: TGTGCCAGCAGCTCCCCCTTGCGAACCACCACAGATACGCAGTATTTT.

This clonotype has only a few counts. V and J are TRBV5-4 and TRBJ2-3; D is possibly TRBD2 (5 bases). The V gene lost 0 bases and the J gene lost 10 bases, with 21 bases spanning the gap. The CDR3 is 16 amino acids. The germline gives CDR1 SGHNT, CDR2 YYREEE (reference sequence). CDR3 loop: CASSLDVGQRGGAQYF. The CDR3 DNA follows: TGTGCCAGCAGCTTGGACGTCGGTCAGAGAGGAGGCGCGCAGTATTTT.

This clonotype has more than one count but fewer than ten. CDR3 loop: CASSKNRGPSGNEQFF. The CDR3 DNA follows: TGTGCCAGTAGTAAAAACAGGGGACCTTCGGGCAATGAGCAGTTCTTC. The rearrangement joins TRBV19 to TRBJ2-1, with 7 bases identical to TRBD1. Germline CDR1 is LNHDA and CDR2 is SQIVND (reference sequence). The trim removed 4 bases at V and 6 bases at J, leaving 12 bases unmatched. The length of the CDR3 is 16 residues.

This clonotype has just one count. This chain connects TRBV14 to TRBJ1-2; D ambiguous. CDR1 is SGHDN, CDR2 FVKESK, per germline. The length of the CDR3 is 13 residues. The V and J ends lost 1 base and 6 bases respectively, with 9 bases between them. The CDR3 sequence is CASSQVPSHGYTF. Written as DNA, the CDR3 is TGTGCCAGCAGCCAAGTGCCGTCCCATGGCTACACCTTC.

The chain combines TRBV5-1 with TRBJ2-7, with TRBD2 matching 8 bases. V dropped 0 bases and J dropped 3; count of bases not matched to a gene: 8. CDR1 and CDR2 (germline): SGHRS, YFSETQ. CDR3 length: 16 residues. The CDR3 DNA reads as TGCGCCAGCAGCTTGGGTCTCGTAGCGGGGATCTACGAGCAGTACTTC. Translated: CASSLGLVAGIYEQYF.

This chain joins TRBV7-9 and TRBJ2-3; 7 positions match TRBD2. The CDR3 has 13 residues. Losses at the gene ends were 0 bases for V and 9 bases for J; bases not matched to a gene: 3. Germline CDR1 SEHNR, CDR2 FQNEAQ (reference sequence). Here the CDR3 reads CASSLAASGTQYF. CDR3 coding DNA: TGTGCCAGCAGCTTAGCGGCTAGCGGAACGCAGTATTTT.

The chain couples TRBV29-1 to TRBJ1-4; 8 nucleotides line up with TRBD1. Unmatched junction bases numbered 4, after V lost 4 bases and J lost 3 bases. CDR3 length: 14 residues. Germline CDR1 is SQVTM and CDR2 is ANQGSEA. Here the CDR3 reads CSVAQGAANEKLFF. DNA of the CDR3: TGCAGCGTTGCGCAGGGGGCTGCTAATGAAAAACTGTTTTTT.

This clonotype was counted many times. The V gene is TRBV12-3 or TRBV12-4, the J gene TRBJ1-1; D is uncertain. The CDR3 length is 11 residues. V lost 3 bases, J lost 6 bases, and 5 bases lay in between. The CDR3, as DNA: TGTGCCAGCAGTTTCCAGTCTGAAGCTTTCTTT. It codes for CASSFQSEAFF.

This clonotype showed up many times. The rearrangement uses TRBV11-2 and TRBJ2-1; no clear D gene. The germline V gene encodes CDR1 SGHAT and CDR2 FQNNGV. V dropped 0 bases and J dropped 9 bases, with 9 bases sitting between them. The CDR3 extends over 13 amino acids. DNA for the CDR3: TGTGCCAGCAGCTTAGAATCAGCAAGTGAGCAGTTCTTC. Protein: CASSLESASEQFF.

This clonotype has at least ten counts. This chain uses TRBV6-1 with TRBJ2-3; D remains ambiguous. The CDR3 contains 11 residues. Trimming removed 4 bases at V and 7 bases at J, with 6 bases between. The germline gives CDR1 MNHNS, CDR2 SASEGT. CDR3 loop: CASSGGNTQYF. Written as DNA, the CDR3 is TGTGCCAGCAGTGGGGGAAATACGCAGTATTTT.

About this clonotype: A much larger clone sits a single nucleotide away, making a read error possible. The gene calls are TRBV7-9 and TRBJ1-1; the match to TRBD1 covers 7 bases. This CDR3 has 15 residues. The germline V gene has CDR1 SEHNR and CDR2 FQNEAQ (reference sequence). V was pared by 6 bases and J by 0 bases, with 7 bases of the junction left unmatched. CDR3 region: CASRLKGQLNTEAFF. The CDR3 DNA sequence: TGTGCCAGCAGATTGAAGGGACAGTTGAACACTGAAGCTTTCTTT.

The J gene is TRBJ1-5, the V gene TRBV12-3 or TRBV12-4; no firm D call. The CDR3 has 14 residues. Trimming cost V 3 bases and J 7 bases, with 13 bases left between them. CDR3 coding DNA: TGTGCCAGCAGTTTCGGACGGTGGATACAGCCCCAGCATTTT. It codes for CASSFGRWIQPQHF.

The table lists this clonotype with a few counts. The rearrangement uses TRBV10-3 and TRBJ1-6; D is ambiguous. The length of the CDR3 is 13 residues. V lost 0 bases, J lost 7 bases, and 4 bases lay in between. CDR1 is ENHRY, CDR2 SYGVKD, per germline. The CDR3 bases are TGTGCCATCAGTGAGTCAGGGAATTCACCCCTCCACTTT. Amino acid sequence: CAISESGNSPLHF.

This chain links TRBV5-1 with TRBJ2-7; TRBD1 aligns across 7 bases. The CDR3 is made up of 14 amino acids. The germline CDR1 and CDR2 sequences are SGHRS and YFSETQ. V lost 3 bases, J lost 6 bases, and 9 bases stayed unmatched. The CDR3 nucleotides read TGCGCCAGCAGCTCAGGGGCAGGGGGAATCGAGCAGTACTTC. It is translated as CASSSGAGGIEQYF.

This clonotype has ten or more counts. This chain uses TRBV29-1 with TRBJ2-1; TRBD2 might be the D (6 bases). Germline lookup yields CDR1 SQVTM and CDR2 ANQGSEA. The CDR3 spans 14 residues. Trimming took off 5 bases at V and 8 bases at J, with 19 bases between the two ends. This CDR3 reads CSVKGTSLKDEQFF. Here the CDR3 DNA reads TGCAGCGTTAAAGGGACTTCTCTCAAGGATGAGCAGTTCTTC.